This section outlines one T cell receptor beta chain sequence together with its context. Just one base apart from a much larger clone, this may be a read error. The data originate from a study of T cells in Graves' hyperthyroidism and ophthalmopathy. At the level of the study: Peripheral blood sampling occurred at initial diagnosis, before any treatment.

The CDR3 extends over 13 amino acids. Germline CDR1 reads ENHRY; CDR2 reads SYGVKD. V lost 7 bases and J lost 4, with 13 bases in between. Template material for amplifying TCR beta CDR3 regions consisted of RNA transcripts. TCR CDR3 regions were first amplified by RT-PCR with HTBI primers. TCRdb fed the multiplex PCR reads into MiXCR, producing one record per CDR3 protein. The table shows approximately 370,000 distinct CDR3 sequences, with about 18% occurring only once. Patients with uncontrolled infections, other autoimmune diseases, pregnancy or lactation were excluded. Together with thyroid ultrasound, orbital computed tomography, serum thyroxine and TRAb, clinical symptoms were used for diagnoses. Each 10 ml fresh peripheral blood draw supplied the PBMCs.

This TCR derives from a woman aged 25 to 39 with Graves' hyperthyroidism that later progressed to Graves' ophthalmopathy. The sequenced sample was blood. The chain combines TRBV10-3 with TRBJ1-2; the D gene is possibly TRBD1 (5 bases). The CDR3 loop is CAIIQGPTYGYTF. The DNA for the CDR3 is TGTGCCATCATCCAGGGTCCCACCTATGGCTACACCTTC.